Listed below are T cell receptor beta chains from one sample, sequenced in a study of blood T cell repertoires in COVID-19. Profiling relied on immunoSEQ multiplex PCR, and the TCRdb table lists in-frame clones only, not all of them. This table holds 200,000 to 250,000 clones, about 82% found once. The specimen was PBMCs or T cells enriched from blood (not recorded which). The receptors here all came from a woman between 45 and 60 years old who had recovered from COVID-19. The CDR3 runs from the conserved cysteine through the conserved F or W. Fields, in order: J gene, V gene, D gene, clone size, CDR3 DNA, CDR3 protein. D genes are given only for firm matches. Size tells how often a clone was seen (once, few, many) or the class of an expanded clone, and some rows leave it out.

TRBJ2-7,TRBV9,NA,NA,TGTGCCAGCAGCCCCCAGGTGGGTTCCGAGCAGTACTTC,CASSPQVGSEQYF
TRBJ2-7,TRBV28,NA,NA,TGTGCCAGCAGTCGATCGGGACACCAGTCCGAGCAGTACTTC,CASSRSGHQSEQYF
TRBJ2-1,TRBV7-9,TRBD2,NA,TGTGCCAGCAGCCATCGAAGGACTAGCGGGCTTATAGAGCAGTTCTTC,CASSHRRTSGLIEQFF
TRBJ2-1,TRBV4-2,TRBD1,NA,TGTGCCAGCAGCCGACAGGGTGGCAATGAGCAGTTCTTC,CASSRQGGNEQFF
TRBJ2-3,TRBV9,NA,once,TGTGCCAGCAGCGTAGGGGCAACGCCTAGCACAGATACGCAGTATTTT,CASSVGATPSTDTQYF
TRBJ2-1,TRBV12-3/TRBV12-4,TRBD1,NA,TGTGCCAGCAGCCGGACAGGGTCCAAGTTCTTC,CASSRTGSKFF
TRBJ1-1,TRBV19,NA,NA,TGTGCCAGTAGTTGGGACCTCCGGGGGACTGAAGCTTTCTTT,CASSWDLRGTEAFF
TRBJ2-1,TRBV4-3,NA,NA,TGCGCCAGCAGCCAAGACCTAGCCGTTTATGAGCAGTTCTTC,CASSQDLAVYEQFF
TRBJ2-7,TRBV3-1/TRBV3-2,NA,once,TGTGCCAGCAGCCGCCTGGGACTTACCTCCTACGAGCAGTACTTC,CASSRLGLTSYEQYF
TRBJ2-1,TRBV4-1,NA,once,TGCGCCAGCAGCCAAGAGGCAGTAACGGACATTTACAATGAGCAGTTCTTC,CASSQEAVTDIYNEQFF
TRBJ1-5,TRBV15,TRBD1,NA,TGTGCCACCAGCCGAGCCGCCTTCGGGACAGGTAGCAATCAGCCCCAGCATTTT,CATSRAAFGTGSNQPQHF
TRBJ2-1,TRBV18,TRBD2,NA,TGTGCCAGCTCACCACCGGGGACTAGCGGGGGTTATGAGCAGTTCTTC,CASSPPGTSGGYEQFF
TRBJ2-5,TRBV25-1,TRBD1,NA,TGTGCCAGCGCGGGGACAGGGGGCCGAGAGACCCAGTACTTC,CASAGTGGRETQYF
TRBJ1-2,TRBV5-1,NA,NA,TGCGCCAGCAGCTTGGGGGCTGCTGGGAACTATGGCTACACCTTC,CASSLGAAGNYGYTF
TRBJ2-7,TRBV27,TRBD2,NA,TGTGCCAGCAGTTTAGGTTCTAGCGGGATGAGCGAGCAGTACTTC,CASSLGSSGMSEQYF
TRBJ1-5,TRBV6-2/TRBV6-3,TRBD1,medium-sized,TGTGCCAGCAGTTACCTTCGAGGGACAGGGGGCAATCAGCCCCAGCATTTT,CASSYLRGTGGNQPQHF
TRBJ2-1,TRBV3-1/TRBV3-2,TRBD2,NA,TGTGCCAGCAGCCGCAACCCCGGGTTAGCGGGGGGTGAGCAGTTCTTC,CASSRNPGLAGGEQFF
TRBJ1-1,TRBV5-6,NA,NA,TGTGCCAGCAGCCGGGGGAACACTGAAGCTTTCTTT,CASSRGNTEAFF
TRBJ1-1,TRBV7-9,TRBD1,once,TGTGCCAGCAGCCCCAGGGGGATCCTAGGGAACACTGAAGCTTTCTTT,CASSPRGILGNTEAFF
TRBJ1-5,TRBV18,NA,NA,TGTGCCAGCTCACCACAATCGGGAAGGAGACAATTTTTT,CASSPQSGRRQFF
TRBJ2-2,TRBV3-1/TRBV3-2,NA,NA,TGTGCCAGCAGCCGAACAGGTGTCGGGGAGCTGTTTTTT,CASSRTGVGELFF
TRBJ1-1,TRBV9,TRBD1,NA,TGTGCCAGCAGCCCCCAAGCGGACAGGGTGAACACTGAAGCTTTCTTT,CASSPQADRVNTEAFF
TRBJ1-3,TRBV3-1/TRBV3-2,NA,NA,TGTGCCAGCAGCCAAGACAGGACTCCTGGAAACACCATATATTTT,CASSQDRTPGNTIYF
TRBJ2-5,TRBV5-1,TRBD2,few,TGCGCCAGCAGCCGGACTAGCGGGAGTGGAGAGACCCAGTACTTC,CASSRTSGSGETQYF
TRBJ1-3,TRBV9,NA,NA,TGTGCCAGCAGCGCCCAACAGGGTGCTGGAAACACCATATATTTT,CASSAQQGAGNTIYF
TRBJ2-7,TRBV6-6,NA,many,TGTGCCAGCAGTCCAGTCGAGAGGGTCTGGGAGAGGGAGCAGTACTTC,CASSPVERVWEREQYF
TRBJ2-4,TRBV2,TRBD1,NA,TGTGCCAGCATGGAGGACAGGGGCAAAAACATTCAGTACTTC,CASMEDRGKNIQYF
TRBJ1-4,TRBV6-1,NA,NA,TGTGCCAGCAGTGGAGTTTCTGGTCCTCGCTCAACTAATGAAAAACTGTTTTTT,CASSGVSGPRSTNEKLFF
TRBJ2-1,TRBV4-2,TRBD2,once,TGTGCCAGCAGCCAAGGTAGCGGGAGGGCCTACAATGAGCAGTTCTTC,CASSQGSGRAYNEQFF
TRBJ2-1,TRBV7-2,TRBD2,NA,TGTGCCAGCAGCCTGACTAGCGGGAGTGGTACTGAGCAGTTCTTC,CASSLTSGSGTEQFF
TRBJ1-2,TRBV19,TRBD1,once,TGTGCCAGTACCCCGGGACAGCAGGGCTATGGCTACACCTTC,CASTPGQQGYGYTF
TRBJ2-7,TRBV2,NA,NA,TGTGCCAGCATGACCACAGACGAGCAGTACTTC,CASMTTDEQYF
TRBJ1-1,TRBV29-1,TRBD1,NA,TGCAGCGCAATGACAGGGGCTGAAGCTTTCTTT,CSAMTGAEAFF
TRBJ2-7,TRBV30,NA,NA,TGTGCCTGGAGTGGGACTACCCTAACCTACGAGCAGTACTTC,CAWSGTTLTYEQYF
TRBJ2-5,TRBV11-3,TRBD1,NA,TGTGCCAGCAGCTCGCCCCATTCCGACAGGGATCAAGAGACCCAGTACTTC,CASSSPHSDRDQETQYF
TRBJ1-4,TRBV7-9,NA,NA,TGTGCCAGCAGCTTAGACGGGGCGGGGGGTGAAAAACTGTTTTTT,CASSLDGAGGEKLFF
TRBJ2-7,TRBV5-1,NA,NA,TGCGCCAGCAGCTCGCAGGGTTGGGACGAGCAGTACTTC,CASSSQGWDEQYF
TRBJ1-2,TRBV4-3,NA,NA,TGCGCCAGCAGCCAAGATCCCAGGACTTCATATGGCTACACCTTC,CASSQDPRTSYGYTF
TRBJ2-3,TRBV24-1,TRBD1,NA,TGTGCCACCAGTCCCTCGCCCGGACAGGGGGCGACAGATACGCAGTATTTT,CATSPSPGQGATDTQYF
TRBJ2-2,TRBV4-1,NA,NA,TGCGCCAGCAGAGCAACGCCCCGAGGCACCGGGGAGCTGTTTTTT,CASRATPRGTGELFF
TRBJ1-1,TRBV19,TRBD1,NA,TGTGCCAGTAGTATATTAGACAGGGGGAGGAACACTGAAGCTTTCTTT,CASSILDRGRNTEAFF
TRBJ1-4,TRBV30,TRBD1,NA,TGTGCCTGGAGTGTAAGGGACAGGGGTTCTGAAAAACTGTTTTTT,CAWSVRDRGSEKLFF
TRBJ1-5,TRBV2,TRBD1,NA,TGTGCCAGCAGTGAAGCTAGGACAGGGGGCGCTCAGCCCCAGCATTTT,CASSEARTGGAQPQHF
TRBJ1-2,TRBV9,NA,once,TGTGCCAGCAGCGTCAACACGGGTTATGGCTACACCTTC,CASSVNTGYGYTF
TRBJ2-7,TRBV15,NA,few,TGTGCCACCAGCAGAGAATCCGGGAGCTCCTACGAGCAGTACTTC,CATSRESGSSYEQYF
TRBJ1-2,TRBV19,NA,NA,TGTGCCAGTAGTATAACAGGGAAACCCCCTGGCTACACCTTC,CASSITGKPPGYTF
TRBJ2-1,TRBV7-9,NA,NA,TGTGCCAGCAGCTTAGCGGAAAGGGGTGAGCAGTTCTTC,CASSLAERGEQFF
TRBJ2-2,TRBV19,NA,NA,TGTGCCTCAGGGGTTTCCGGGGAGCTGTTTTTT,CASGVSGELFF
TRBJ2-2,TRBV30,TRBD1,NA,TGTGCCTGGAGTGTTAGGTTGGACAGGGTCAGCCGTGCGAACACCGGGGAGCTGTTTTTT,CAWSVRLDRVSRANTGELFF
TRBJ2-1,TRBV4-1,TRBD2,NA,TGCGCCAGCAGCCAAGTCCCCCTGCGGCGGGGGAAGTACAATGAGCAGTTCTTC,CASSQVPLRRGKYNEQFF
TRBJ2-7,TRBV2,NA,NA,TGTGCCAGCATCGAGGATTACGAGCAGTACTTC,CASIEDYEQYF
TRBJ2-1,TRBV4-1,NA,NA,TGCGCCAGCAGCCAAGCCGTTAGCGACACCTACAATGAGCAGTTCTTC,CASSQAVSDTYNEQFF
TRBJ1-2,TRBV5-1,NA,NA,TGCGCCAGCAGCTTGGCTGGGAGCTATGGCTACACCTTC,CASSLAGSYGYTF